This T cell receptor beta chain was sequenced for a study of blood T cell repertoires in COVID-19. V gave up 7 bases and J gave up 1 base, with 16 bases separating them. Germline values: CDR1 LNHDA, CDR2 SQIVND (reference sequence). There are 15 residues in the CDR3. Assignments of participants to cohorts depended upon their own reported clinical history. Sequenced by immunoSEQ multiplex PCR; TCRdb stores in-frame clones only, minus some. In the table there are about 220,000 clones, 86% of which are singletons. The specimen was PBMCs or T cells enriched from blood (not recorded which). The V and J genes are TRBV19 and TRBJ1-2; D gene ambiguous. The receptor was derived from a woman between 35 and 50 years old with acute COVID-19. The CDR3 loop is CASTPPNQINYGYTF. The CDR3 region has the DNA TGTGCCAGTACCCCTCCAAACCAGATTAACTATGGCTACACCTTC.